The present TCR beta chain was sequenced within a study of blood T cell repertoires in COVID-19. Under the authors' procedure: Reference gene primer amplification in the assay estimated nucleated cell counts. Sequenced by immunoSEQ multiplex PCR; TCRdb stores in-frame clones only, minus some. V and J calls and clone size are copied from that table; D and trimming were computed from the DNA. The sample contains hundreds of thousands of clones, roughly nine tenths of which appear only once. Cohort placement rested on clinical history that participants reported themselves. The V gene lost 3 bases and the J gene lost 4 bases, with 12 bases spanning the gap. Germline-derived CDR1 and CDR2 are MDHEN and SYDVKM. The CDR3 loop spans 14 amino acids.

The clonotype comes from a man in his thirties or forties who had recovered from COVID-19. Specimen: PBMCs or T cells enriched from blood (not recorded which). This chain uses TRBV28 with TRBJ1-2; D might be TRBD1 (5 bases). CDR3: CASSLGTVIYGYTF. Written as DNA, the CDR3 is TGTGCCAGCAGTTTGGGGACTGTTATCTATGGCTACACCTTC.